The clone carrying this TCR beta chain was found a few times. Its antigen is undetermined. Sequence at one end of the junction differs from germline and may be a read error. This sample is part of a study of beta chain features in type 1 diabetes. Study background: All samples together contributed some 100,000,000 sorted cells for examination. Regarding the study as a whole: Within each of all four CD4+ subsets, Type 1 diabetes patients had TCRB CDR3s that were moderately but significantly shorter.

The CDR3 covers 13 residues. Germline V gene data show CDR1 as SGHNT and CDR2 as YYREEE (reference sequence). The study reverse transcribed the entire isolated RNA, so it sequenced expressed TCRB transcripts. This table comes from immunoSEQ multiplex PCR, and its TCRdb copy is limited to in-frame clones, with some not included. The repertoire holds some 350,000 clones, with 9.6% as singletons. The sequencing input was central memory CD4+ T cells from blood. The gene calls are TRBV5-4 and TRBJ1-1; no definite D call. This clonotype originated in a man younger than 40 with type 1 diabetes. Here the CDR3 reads CASSLRQDPHGLF. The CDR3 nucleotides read TGTGCCAGCAGCTTGAGGCAGGACCCCCACGGGCTCTTT.